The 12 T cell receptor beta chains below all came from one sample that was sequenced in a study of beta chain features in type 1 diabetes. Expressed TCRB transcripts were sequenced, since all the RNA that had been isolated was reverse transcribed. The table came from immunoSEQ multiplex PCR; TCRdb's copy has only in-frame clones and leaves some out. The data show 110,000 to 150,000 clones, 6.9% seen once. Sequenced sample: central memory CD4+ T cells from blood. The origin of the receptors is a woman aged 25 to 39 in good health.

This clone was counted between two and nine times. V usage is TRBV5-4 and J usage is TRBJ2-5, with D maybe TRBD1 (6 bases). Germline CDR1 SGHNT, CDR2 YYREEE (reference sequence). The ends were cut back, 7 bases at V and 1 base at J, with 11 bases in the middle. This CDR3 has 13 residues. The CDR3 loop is CASGVQGQETQYF. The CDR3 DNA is TGTGCCAGCGGGGTACAGGGCCAAGAGACCCAGTACTTC.

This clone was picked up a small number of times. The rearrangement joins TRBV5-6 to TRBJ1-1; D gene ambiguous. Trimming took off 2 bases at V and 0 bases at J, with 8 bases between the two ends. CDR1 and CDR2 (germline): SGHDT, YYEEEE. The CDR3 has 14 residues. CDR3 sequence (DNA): TGTGCCAGCAGCTTAACCTATATGAACACTGAAGCTTTCTTT. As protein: CASSLTYMNTEAFF.

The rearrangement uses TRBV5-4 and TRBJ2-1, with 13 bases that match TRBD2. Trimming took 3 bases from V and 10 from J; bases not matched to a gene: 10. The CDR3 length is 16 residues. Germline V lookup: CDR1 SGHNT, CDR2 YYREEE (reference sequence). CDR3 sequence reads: CASSSRTSGSLGEQFF. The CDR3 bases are TGTGCCAGCAGCTCCCGGACTAGCGGGAGCCTCGGGGAGCAGTTCTTC.

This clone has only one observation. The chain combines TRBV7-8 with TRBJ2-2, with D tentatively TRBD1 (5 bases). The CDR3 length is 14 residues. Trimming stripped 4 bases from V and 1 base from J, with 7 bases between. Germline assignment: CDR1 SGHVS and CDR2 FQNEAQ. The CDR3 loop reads CASSSQGNTGELFF. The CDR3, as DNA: TGTGCCAGCAGCTCCCAGGGGAACACCGGGGAGCTGTTTTTT.

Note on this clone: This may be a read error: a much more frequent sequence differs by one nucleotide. This CDR3 is CASSHNAGTGYEQHF. The CDR3 DNA reads as TGCGCCAGCAGCCACAACGCCGGGACAGGGTACGAGCAGCACTTC. The J gene is TRBJ2-7, the V gene TRBV4-3; 9 bases are a match to TRBD1. The CDR3 sequence is 15 residues long. Germline V gene sequence: CDR1 LGHNA, CDR2 YSLEER.

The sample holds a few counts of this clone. This CDR3 is CASSLAVSTGELFF. CDR3 bases: TGTGCCAGCAGCTTAGCGGTCAGCACCGGGGAGCTGTTTTTT. The chain carries TRBV7-2 and TRBJ2-2; D not resolved. V lost 0 bases to trimming and J lost 4 bases, with 6 bases between them. Looked up from germline, CDR1 is SGHTA and CDR2 is FQGNSA. The CDR3 is 14 amino acids.

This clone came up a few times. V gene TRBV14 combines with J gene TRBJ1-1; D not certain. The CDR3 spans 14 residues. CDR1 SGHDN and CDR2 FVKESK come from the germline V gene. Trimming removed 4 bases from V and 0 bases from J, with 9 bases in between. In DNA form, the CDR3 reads TGTGCCAGCAGCCCCTCCAAGCTGAACACTGAAGCTTTCTTT. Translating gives CASSPSKLNTEAFF.

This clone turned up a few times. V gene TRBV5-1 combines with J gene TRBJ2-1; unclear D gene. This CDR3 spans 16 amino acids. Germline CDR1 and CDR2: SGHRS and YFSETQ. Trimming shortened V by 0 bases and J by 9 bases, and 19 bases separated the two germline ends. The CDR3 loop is CASSLGNTLEGSEQFF. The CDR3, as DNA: TGCGCCAGCAGCTTGGGGAACACCCTAGAAGGATCTGAGCAGTTCTTC. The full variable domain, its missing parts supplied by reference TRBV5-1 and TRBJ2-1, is KAGVTQTPRYLIKTRGQQVTLSCSPISGHRSVSWYQQTPGQGLQFLFEYFSETQRNKGNFPGRFSGRQFSNSRSEMNVSTLELGDSALYLCASSLGNTLEGSEQFFGPGTRLTVL.

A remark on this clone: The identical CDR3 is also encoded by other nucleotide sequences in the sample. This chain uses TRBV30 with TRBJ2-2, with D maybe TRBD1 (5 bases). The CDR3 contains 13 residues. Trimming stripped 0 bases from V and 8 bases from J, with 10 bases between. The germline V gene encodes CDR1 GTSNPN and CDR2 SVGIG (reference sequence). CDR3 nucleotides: TGTGCCTGGAGTGTTAGGGGCACAGGGGAGCTGTTTTTT. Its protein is CAWSVRGTGELFF.

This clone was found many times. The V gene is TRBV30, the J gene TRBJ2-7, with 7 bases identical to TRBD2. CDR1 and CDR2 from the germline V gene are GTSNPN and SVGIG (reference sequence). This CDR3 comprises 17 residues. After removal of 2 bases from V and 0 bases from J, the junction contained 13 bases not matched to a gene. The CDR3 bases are TGTGCCTGGAGTACACGATTTAGCGGGCCGAGCTCCTACGAGCAGTACTTC. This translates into CAWSTRFSGPSSYEQYF.

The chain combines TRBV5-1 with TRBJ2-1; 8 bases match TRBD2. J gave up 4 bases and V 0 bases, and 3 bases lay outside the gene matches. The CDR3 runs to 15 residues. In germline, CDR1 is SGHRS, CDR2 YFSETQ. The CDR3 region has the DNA TGCGCCAGCAGCTTGGATAGCGGGGAGTACAATGAGCAGTTCTTC. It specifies CASSLDSGEYNEQFF. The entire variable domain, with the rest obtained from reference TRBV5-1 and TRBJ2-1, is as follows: KAGVTQTPRYLIKTRGQQVTLSCSPISGHRSVSWYQQTPGQGLQFLFEYFSETQRNKGNFPGRFSGRQFSNSRSEMNVSTLELGDSALYLCASSLDSGEYNEQFFGPGTRLTVL.

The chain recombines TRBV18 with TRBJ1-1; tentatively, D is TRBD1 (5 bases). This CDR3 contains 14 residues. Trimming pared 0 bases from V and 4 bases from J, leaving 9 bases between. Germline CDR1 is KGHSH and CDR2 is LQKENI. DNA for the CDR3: TGTGCCAGCTCACCACCGACTAGGGGCACTGAAGCTTTCTTT. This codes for CASSPPTRGTEAFF. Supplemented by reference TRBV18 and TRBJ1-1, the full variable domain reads NAGVMQNPRHLVRRRGQEARLRCSPMKGHSHVYWYRQLPEEGLKFMVYLQKENIIDESGMPKERFSAEFPKEGPSILRIQQVVRGDSAAYFCASSPPTRGTEAFFGQGTRLTVV.